The rows below give T cell receptor beta chains drawn from one sample of a study of blood T cell repertoires in COVID-19. TCRdb's table, derived via immunoSEQ multiplex PCR, lists solely in-frame clones and lacks some. The sample holds about 170,000 clones; roughly 82% are singletons and the top ten take approximately 8.7%. Sequences were obtained from peripheral blood. These receptors were obtained from a woman aged 70 to 79 with acute or convalescent COVID-19. Both conserved end residues are part of each CDR3. The order of the fields is clone size, D gene, V gene, J gene, CDR3 DNA, CDR3 protein. D genes are given only for firm matches. Clone size is not always given. Where it is, it says once, few, many or a class for expanded clones.

clone_size: NA; d_call: NA; v_call: TRBV6-2/TRBV6-3; j_call: TRBJ2-1; cdr3_nt: TGTGCCAGCAGTTACACCTCCGGGAGTGAGCAGTTCTTC; cdr3_aa: CASSYTSGSEQFF
clone_size: NA; d_call: NA; v_call: TRBV5-1; j_call: TRBJ2-3; cdr3_nt: TGCGCCAGCAGCTTGGGGGCTACCCTCACAGATACGCAGTATTTT; cdr3_aa: CASSLGATLTDTQYF
clone_size: NA; d_call: TRBD1; v_call: TRBV28; j_call: TRBJ2-7; cdr3_nt: TGTGCCAGCAGTTTAAACTACAGGGGCGGCGAGCAGTACTTC; cdr3_aa: CASSLNYRGGEQYF
clone_size: NA; d_call: TRBD1; v_call: TRBV4-3; j_call: TRBJ1-2; cdr3_nt: TGCGCCAGCAGCCAAGACCCAGGGGGCAACTATGGCTACACCTTC; cdr3_aa: CASSQDPGGNYGYTF
clone_size: NA; d_call: NA; v_call: TRBV19; j_call: TRBJ2-3; cdr3_nt: TGTGCCAGTAGTAGGGCGGGCATATCCACAGATACGCAGTATTTT; cdr3_aa: CASSRAGISTDTQYF
clone_size: NA; d_call: TRBD2; v_call: TRBV4-1; j_call: TRBJ2-1; cdr3_nt: TGCGCCAGCAGCCCATCTAGCGGGAGTTACAATGAGCAGTTCTTC; cdr3_aa: CASSPSSGSYNEQFF
clone_size: NA; d_call: TRBD1; v_call: TRBV2; j_call: TRBJ2-1; cdr3_nt: TGTGCCAGCAGTGCCTACAGGGGTTACAATGAGCAGTTCTTC; cdr3_aa: CASSAYRGYNEQFF
clone_size: NA; d_call: NA; v_call: TRBV4-1; j_call: TRBJ2-7; cdr3_nt: TGCGCCAGCAGCAGGGTACCCATGGGGGGAACTTACTACGAGCAGTACTTC; cdr3_aa: CASSRVPMGGTYYEQYF
clone_size: NA; d_call: TRBD1; v_call: TRBV9; j_call: TRBJ1-2; cdr3_nt: TGTGCCAGCAGCGATGACAGGGCGTTGGGCTACACCTTC; cdr3_aa: CASSDDRALGYTF
clone_size: few; d_call: TRBD1; v_call: TRBV4-1; j_call: TRBJ1-3; cdr3_nt: TGCGCCAGCAGCCAAGGACAGGGGACTGGAAACACCATATATTTT; cdr3_aa: CASSQGQGTGNTIYF
clone_size: NA; d_call: TRBD2; v_call: TRBV7-9; j_call: TRBJ2-1; cdr3_nt: TGTGCCAGCAGCCCTGGACTAGCCGATATCCATGAGCAGTTCTTC; cdr3_aa: CASSPGLADIHEQFF
clone_size: NA; d_call: NA; v_call: TRBV2; j_call: TRBJ2-1; cdr3_nt: TGTGCCAGCACGAGACTAGTCTCGAGTGAGCAGTTCTTC; cdr3_aa: CASTRLVSSEQFF
clone_size: NA; d_call: TRBD2; v_call: TRBV18; j_call: TRBJ2-4; cdr3_nt: TGTGCCAGCTCACCACCAACTAGCGGGGGCAGCAAAAACATTCAGTACTTC; cdr3_aa: CASSPPTSGGSKNIQYF
clone_size: few; d_call: NA; v_call: TRBV5-8; j_call: TRBJ1-6; cdr3_nt: TGTGCCAGCAGCTTGGTCGGCGGGGGGCTTATACCTGAAACACCCCTCCACTTT; cdr3_aa: CASSLVGGGLIPETPLHF
clone_size: NA; d_call: NA; v_call: TRBV2; j_call: TRBJ1-6; cdr3_nt: TGTGCCAGCAGGAGCAGCGCCACGGCGATTTCACCCCTCCACTTT; cdr3_aa: CASRSSATAISPLHF
clone_size: NA; d_call: NA; v_call: TRBV18; j_call: TRBJ1-4; cdr3_nt: TGTGCCAGCTCACTTGGACCGGGGACTAATGAAAAACTGTTTTTT; cdr3_aa: CASSLGPGTNEKLFF
clone_size: NA; d_call: NA; v_call: TRBV6-1; j_call: TRBJ2-7; cdr3_nt: TGTGCCAGCAGTGAACAAGCCGGGCAGGGATCGTACGAGCAGTACTTC; cdr3_aa: CASSEQAGQGSYEQYF
clone_size: NA; d_call: NA; v_call: TRBV5-1; j_call: TRBJ2-7; cdr3_nt: TGCGCCAGCAGCGCCCCCCGGACAGACAGCTACGAGCAGTACTTC; cdr3_aa: CASSAPRTDSYEQYF
clone_size: NA; d_call: NA; v_call: TRBV14; j_call: TRBJ2-6; cdr3_nt: TGTGCCAGCAGCCAAACACAGAGCTCTGGGGCCAACGTCCTGACTTTC; cdr3_aa: CASSQTQSSGANVLTF
clone_size: NA; d_call: TRBD2; v_call: TRBV7-9; j_call: TRBJ2-3; cdr3_nt: TGTGCCAGCAGCTCGTTAAGCTGGACTAGCGGGCCGACAGATACGCAGTATTTT; cdr3_aa: CASSSLSWTSGPTDTQYF
clone_size: NA; d_call: TRBD2; v_call: TRBV9; j_call: TRBJ2-1; cdr3_nt: TGTGCCAGCAGCGTAGCAGCGGGGGTCCCCAATGAGCAGTTCTTC; cdr3_aa: CASSVAAGVPNEQFF
clone_size: NA; d_call: TRBD1; v_call: TRBV6-2/TRBV6-3; j_call: TRBJ1-5; cdr3_nt: TGTGCCAGCAGCAATTACAGGGGTGGAGGGCCCCAGCATTTT; cdr3_aa: CASSNYRGGGPQHF
clone_size: once; d_call: TRBD2; v_call: TRBV29-1; j_call: TRBJ2-1; cdr3_nt: TGCAGCGTTGCCGGGACTAGCGGGGATCGACTCTACAATGAGCAGTTCTTC; cdr3_aa: CSVAGTSGDRLYNEQFF
clone_size: NA; d_call: NA; v_call: TRBV5-1; j_call: TRBJ2-7; cdr3_nt: TGCGCCAGCAGCTTGGCTTCTTCCAGCTCCTACGAGCAGTACTTC; cdr3_aa: CASSLASSSSYEQYF
clone_size: NA; d_call: NA; v_call: TRBV30; j_call: TRBJ1-2; cdr3_nt: TGTGCCTGGAAAGGGACTGAGGGAGCCTATGGCTACACCTTC; cdr3_aa: CAWKGTEGAYGYTF
clone_size: NA; d_call: TRBD1; v_call: TRBV6-5; j_call: TRBJ2-2; cdr3_nt: TGTGCCAGCAGTTACCTACAGGGGGCTACCGGGGAGCTGTTTTTT; cdr3_aa: CASSYLQGATGELFF
clone_size: NA; d_call: NA; v_call: TRBV5-1; j_call: TRBJ2-1; cdr3_nt: TGCGCCAGCAGCTTACAGGACGATGAGCAGTTCTTC; cdr3_aa: CASSLQDDEQFF
clone_size: NA; d_call: TRBD1; v_call: TRBV6-5; j_call: TRBJ1-1; cdr3_nt: TGTGCCAGCAGCTACAGGGGCTTGAGAACTGAAGCTTTCTTT; cdr3_aa: CASSYRGLRTEAFF
clone_size: once; d_call: TRBD2; v_call: TRBV7-9; j_call: TRBJ2-5; cdr3_nt: TGTGCCAGCAGCAGGGGGACTAGCAGTCAAGAGACCCAGTACTTC; cdr3_aa: CASSRGTSSQETQYF
clone_size: once; d_call: TRBD2; v_call: TRBV6-4; j_call: TRBJ2-1; cdr3_nt: TGTGCCAGCAGTGGGTCGGGACTAGCGGGTCGTGGGAATGAGCAGTTCTTC; cdr3_aa: CASSGSGLAGRGNEQFF
clone_size: NA; d_call: TRBD1; v_call: TRBV2; j_call: TRBJ1-4; cdr3_nt: TGTGCCAGCAGCGGGACAGGGGGTGAAAAACTGTTTTTT; cdr3_aa: CASSGTGGEKLFF
clone_size: NA; d_call: NA; v_call: TRBV30; j_call: TRBJ1-2; cdr3_nt: TGTGCCTGGAGTGCCCCCCCCACGGGTGCAAATGGCTACACCTTC; cdr3_aa: CAWSAPPTGANGYTF
clone_size: NA; d_call: TRBD2; v_call: TRBV25-1; j_call: TRBJ2-2; cdr3_nt: TGTGCCAGCAGTGAAGGGGGAGGGTTTACCGGGGAGCTGTTTTTT; cdr3_aa: CASSEGGGFTGELFF
clone_size: NA; d_call: NA; v_call: TRBV3-1/TRBV3-2; j_call: TRBJ2-3; cdr3_nt: TGTGCCAGCAGCCAAGATTTGAGATTCGGTACGCAGTATTTT; cdr3_aa: CASSQDLRFGTQYF
clone_size: NA; d_call: TRBD2; v_call: TRBV19; j_call: TRBJ2-2; cdr3_nt: TGTGCCACCAGCCCAGGACTAGCGGGAACGAACACCGGGGAGCTGTTTTTT; cdr3_aa: CATSPGLAGTNTGELFF
clone_size: NA; d_call: NA; v_call: TRBV7-2; j_call: TRBJ2-2; cdr3_nt: TGTGCCAGCTCCCGAAGAGGTGCCTTTGCGAACACCGGGGAGCTGTTTTTT; cdr3_aa: CASSRRGAFANTGELFF
clone_size: NA; d_call: NA; v_call: TRBV7-2; j_call: TRBJ2-2; cdr3_nt: TGTGCCAGCAGCCAAAGACTAGTGAACACCGGGGAGCTGTTTTTT; cdr3_aa: CASSQRLVNTGELFF
clone_size: NA; d_call: TRBD1; v_call: TRBV4-1; j_call: TRBJ1-3; cdr3_nt: TGCGCCAGCAGCCAAGATCCAGGACAGGGCTCTGGAAACACCATATATTTT; cdr3_aa: CASSQDPGQGSGNTIYF
clone_size: NA; d_call: TRBD2; v_call: TRBV7-8; j_call: TRBJ2-2; cdr3_nt: TGTGCCAGCAGTCTTACTAGCGGGGGAAACACCGGGGAGCTGTTTTTT; cdr3_aa: CASSLTSGGNTGELFF
clone_size: once; d_call: NA; v_call: TRBV12-3/TRBV12-4; j_call: TRBJ2-5; cdr3_nt: TGTGCCAGCAGTTCGGCAGCGACAGAGACCCAGTACTTC; cdr3_aa: CASSSAATETQYF
clone_size: once; d_call: NA; v_call: TRBV12-3/TRBV12-4; j_call: TRBJ1-1; cdr3_nt: TGTGCCAGCAGCCCAGGGGTCACTGAAGCTTTCTTT; cdr3_aa: CASSPGVTEAFF
clone_size: few; d_call: NA; v_call: TRBV4-1; j_call: TRBJ2-7; cdr3_nt: TGCGCCAGCAGCCAAGATCGGGTATCGGGGTACGAGCAGTACTTC; cdr3_aa: CASSQDRVSGYEQYF
clone_size: few; d_call: NA; v_call: TRBV14; j_call: TRBJ1-1; cdr3_nt: TGTGCCAGCAGCCAGACTTTGAACACTGAAGCTTTCTTT; cdr3_aa: CASSQTLNTEAFF
clone_size: NA; d_call: TRBD1; v_call: TRBV28; j_call: TRBJ1-3; cdr3_nt: TGTGCCAGCAGTATGACAGGGACCACCTCTGGAAACACCATATATTTT; cdr3_aa: CASSMTGTTSGNTIYF
clone_size: NA; d_call: TRBD2; v_call: TRBV4-3; j_call: TRBJ2-3; cdr3_nt: TGCGCCAGCAGCCAAGCCCCGGGACTAGCCGCACAGTATTTT; cdr3_aa: CASSQAPGLAAQYF
clone_size: NA; d_call: NA; v_call: TRBV5-4; j_call: TRBJ2-2; cdr3_nt: TGTGCCAGCAGCTCGGGGTCCTACACCGGGGAGCTGTTTTTT; cdr3_aa: CASSSGSYTGELFF
clone_size: NA; d_call: TRBD2; v_call: TRBV11-3; j_call: TRBJ2-5; cdr3_nt: TGTGCCAGCAGCCCAGGAGCGGGGACTAGCGGATTTTGGGGAGAGACCCAGTACTTC; cdr3_aa: CASSPGAGTSGFWGETQYF
clone_size: NA; d_call: NA; v_call: TRBV19; j_call: TRBJ2-3; cdr3_nt: TGTGCCAGTAGTAGGGGCCCACCAGGGGATACGCAGTATTTT; cdr3_aa: CASSRGPPGDTQYF
clone_size: few; d_call: TRBD1; v_call: TRBV28; j_call: TRBJ2-7; cdr3_nt: TGTGCCAGCAGCACGGGACAGGGAGGCGAGCAGTACTTC; cdr3_aa: CASSTGQGGEQYF
clone_size: NA; d_call: NA; v_call: TRBV4-2; j_call: TRBJ2-1; cdr3_nt: TGTGCCAGCAGCCAACCGGGACAAGATTATGAGCAGTTCTTC; cdr3_aa: CASSQPGQDYEQFF
clone_size: NA; d_call: NA; v_call: TRBV5-1; j_call: TRBJ2-3; cdr3_nt: TGCGCCAGCAGCTCACAGGGTTATGGAACAGATACGCAGTATTTT; cdr3_aa: CASSSQGYGTDTQYF
clone_size: NA; d_call: TRBD2; v_call: TRBV5-1; j_call: TRBJ2-1; cdr3_nt: TGCGCCAGCAGCCCTAGCGGGGGGTGGTCTGGTGAGCAGTTCTTC; cdr3_aa: CASSPSGGWSGEQFF
clone_size: NA; d_call: NA; v_call: TRBV9; j_call: TRBJ2-5; cdr3_nt: TGTGCCAGCAGCGTAAATAGTGACCAAGAGACCCAGTACTTC; cdr3_aa: CASSVNSDQETQYF
clone_size: once; d_call: NA; v_call: TRBV12-3/TRBV12-4; j_call: TRBJ2-7; cdr3_nt: TGTGCCAGCAGTCTTTTGTACGAGCAGTACTTC; cdr3_aa: CASSLLYEQYF
clone_size: once; d_call: TRBD1; v_call: TRBV29-1; j_call: TRBJ2-3; cdr3_nt: TGCAGCGCTGCAGGGGGCAGGAGCACAGATACGCAGTATTTT; cdr3_aa: CSAAGGRSTDTQYF
clone_size: NA; d_call: TRBD2; v_call: TRBV2; j_call: TRBJ2-1; cdr3_nt: TGTGCCAGCACCATAGCGGGACCCTCCTACAATGAGCAGTTCTTC; cdr3_aa: CASTIAGPSYNEQFF
clone_size: once; d_call: TRBD1; v_call: TRBV5-1; j_call: TRBJ2-5; cdr3_nt: TGCGCCAGCGGGCTCGTCCCCGGGACAGAAGAGACCCAGTACTTC; cdr3_aa: CASGLVPGTEETQYF
clone_size: NA; d_call: NA; v_call: TRBV11-2; j_call: TRBJ2-3; cdr3_nt: TGTGCCAGCTGTCCCCGACGAGGGGATACGCAGTATTTT; cdr3_aa: CASCPRRGDTQYF
clone_size: NA; d_call: NA; v_call: TRBV29-1; j_call: TRBJ2-3; cdr3_nt: TGCAGCGTGACACCCCGAGGCACAGATACGCAGTATTTT; cdr3_aa: CSVTPRGTDTQYF
clone_size: NA; d_call: TRBD2; v_call: TRBV4-3; j_call: TRBJ2-1; cdr3_nt: TGCGCCAGCAGCCAAGATCCAGCGGGGGGGTTCAGTGAGCAGTTCTTC; cdr3_aa: CASSQDPAGGFSEQFF